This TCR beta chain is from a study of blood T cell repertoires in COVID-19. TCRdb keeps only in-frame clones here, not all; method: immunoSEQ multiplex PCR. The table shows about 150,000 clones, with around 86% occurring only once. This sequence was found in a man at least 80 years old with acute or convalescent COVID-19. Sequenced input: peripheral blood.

The CDR3, as DNA: TGTGCCAGCAGCCCGGGGACAGGGGACACCGGGGAGCTGTTTTTT. This codes for CASSPGTGDTGELFF. This chain joins TRBV5-8 and TRBJ2-2; 10 bases align to TRBD1. V shed 4 bases, J shed 3 bases, and the junction held 3 bases outside the gene matches. Germline V gene sequence: CDR1 SGHTS, CDR2 YDEGEE. The CDR3 length is 15 residues.